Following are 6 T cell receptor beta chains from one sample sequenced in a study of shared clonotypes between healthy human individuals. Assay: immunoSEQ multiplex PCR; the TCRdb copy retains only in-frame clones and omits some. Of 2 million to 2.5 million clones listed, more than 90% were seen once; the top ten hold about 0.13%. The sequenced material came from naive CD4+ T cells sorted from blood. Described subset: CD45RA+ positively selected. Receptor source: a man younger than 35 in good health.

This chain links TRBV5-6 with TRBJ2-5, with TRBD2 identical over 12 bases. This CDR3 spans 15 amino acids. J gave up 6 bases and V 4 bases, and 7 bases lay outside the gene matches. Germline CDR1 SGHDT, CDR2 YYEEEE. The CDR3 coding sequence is TGTGCCAGCAGCGCCCTAGCGGGAGGGGAGAAGACCCAGTACTTC. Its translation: CASSALAGGEKTQYF.

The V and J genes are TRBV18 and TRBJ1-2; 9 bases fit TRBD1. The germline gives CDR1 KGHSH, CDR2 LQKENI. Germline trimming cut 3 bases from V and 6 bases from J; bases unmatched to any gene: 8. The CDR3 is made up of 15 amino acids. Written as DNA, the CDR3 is TGTGCCAGCTCACCCCGGGACAGGGCCCTAAATGGCTACACCTTC. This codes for CASSPRDRALNGYTF.

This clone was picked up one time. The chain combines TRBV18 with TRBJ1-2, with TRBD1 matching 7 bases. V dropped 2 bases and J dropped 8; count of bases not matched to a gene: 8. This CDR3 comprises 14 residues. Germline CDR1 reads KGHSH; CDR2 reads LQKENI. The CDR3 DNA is TGTGCCAGCTCACCAGGGACAGCCATCGGAGGCTACACCTTC. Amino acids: CASSPGTAIGGYTF.

The CDR3 reads CASSPHGGSGKYEQYF. CDR3 DNA: TGTGCCAGCAGCCCACACGGAGGTAGCGGGAAATACGAGCAGTACTTC. The chain links TRBV11-2 to TRBJ2-7, with 8 bases lining up with TRBD2. Looked up from germline, CDR1 is SGHAT and CDR2 is FQNNGV. This CDR3 has 16 amino acids. J was trimmed by 4 bases and V by 5 bases; bases with no gene match: 13.

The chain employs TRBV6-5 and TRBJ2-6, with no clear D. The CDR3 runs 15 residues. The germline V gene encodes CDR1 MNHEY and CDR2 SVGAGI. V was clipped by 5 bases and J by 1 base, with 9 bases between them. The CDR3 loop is CASSRAKSGANVLTF. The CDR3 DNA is TGTGCCAGCAGTAGGGCGAAATCTGGGGCCAACGTCCTGACTTTC.

The CDR3 is CASSSNPGQGEAFF. The CDR3 DNA reads as TGTGCCAGCAGCTCCAACCCGGGACAGGGGGAAGCTTTCTTT. V and J are TRBV11-3 and TRBJ1-1; 10 bases agree with TRBD1. Germline trimming cut 4 bases from V and 8 bases from J; bases unmatched to any gene: 7. The CDR3 length is 14 residues. Germline values: CDR1 SGHNT, CDR2 YENEEA.